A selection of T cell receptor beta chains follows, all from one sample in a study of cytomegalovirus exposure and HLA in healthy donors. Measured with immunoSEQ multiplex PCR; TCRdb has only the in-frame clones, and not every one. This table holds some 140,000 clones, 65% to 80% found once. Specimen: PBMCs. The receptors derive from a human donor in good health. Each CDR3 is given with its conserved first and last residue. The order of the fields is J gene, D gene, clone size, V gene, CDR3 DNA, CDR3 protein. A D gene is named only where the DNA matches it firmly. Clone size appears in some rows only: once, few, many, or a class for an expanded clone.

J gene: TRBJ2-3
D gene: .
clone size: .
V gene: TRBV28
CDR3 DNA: TGTGCCAGCAGTTTATCATCCCCACCAGCGCAGTATTTT
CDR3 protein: CASSLSSPPAQYF

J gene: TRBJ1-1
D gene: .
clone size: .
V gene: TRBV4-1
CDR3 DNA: TGCGCCAGCAGCCAAGCGGGAGAAGCTTTCTTT
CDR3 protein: CASSQAGEAFF

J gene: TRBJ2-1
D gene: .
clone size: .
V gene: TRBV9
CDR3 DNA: TGTGCCAGCAGCGTAGAGGCGGGAGAGCAGTTCTTC
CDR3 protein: CASSVEAGEQFF

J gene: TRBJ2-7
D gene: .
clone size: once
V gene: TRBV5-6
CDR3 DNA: TGTGCCAGCAGCGGGACAACCCGCTACGAGCAGTACTTC
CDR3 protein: CASSGTTRYEQYF

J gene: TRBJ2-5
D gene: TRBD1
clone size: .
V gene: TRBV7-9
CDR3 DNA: TGTGCCAGCAGCTACTCCCCGGGACAGGGTCCAGAGACCCAGTACTTC
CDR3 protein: CASSYSPGQGPETQYF

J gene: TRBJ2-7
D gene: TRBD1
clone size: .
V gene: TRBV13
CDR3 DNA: TGTGCCAGCAGCCCCGATGGGGGACAGGCGCAGTACTTC
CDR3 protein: CASSPDGGQAQYF

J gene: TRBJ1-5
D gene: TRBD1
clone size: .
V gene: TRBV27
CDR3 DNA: TGTGCCAGCAGACAGTGGGGACAGGGTGTCAATCAGCCCCAGCATTTT
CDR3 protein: CASRQWGQGVNQPQHF

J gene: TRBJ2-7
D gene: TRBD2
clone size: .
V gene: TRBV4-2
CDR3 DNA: TGTGCCAGCAGCCAACCTGGGGGGGGGAGTCGGTACGAGCAGTACTTC
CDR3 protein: CASSQPGGGSRYEQYF

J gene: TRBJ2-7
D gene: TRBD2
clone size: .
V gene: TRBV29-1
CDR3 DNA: TGCAGCGTCGGGACTAGCGGGAGAAGGGCAATACTCGAGCAGTACTTC
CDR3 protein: CSVGTSGRRAILEQYF

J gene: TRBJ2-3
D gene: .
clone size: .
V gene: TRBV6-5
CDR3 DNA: TGTGCCAGCAGTAGGACACCTAGCACAGATACGCAGTATTTT
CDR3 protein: CASSRTPSTDTQYF

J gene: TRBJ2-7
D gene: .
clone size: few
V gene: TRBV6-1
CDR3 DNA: TGTGCCAGCAGGGCAGGGAACGGCTACGAGCAGTACTTC
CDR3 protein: CASRAGNGYEQYF

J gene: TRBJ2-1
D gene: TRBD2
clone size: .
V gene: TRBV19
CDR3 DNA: TGTGCCAGTAATGTAGCTAGCGGGAGGCCCCATGAGCAGTTCTTC
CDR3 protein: CASNVASGRPHEQFF

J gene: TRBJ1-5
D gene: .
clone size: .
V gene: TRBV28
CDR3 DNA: TGTGCCAGCAGCCGAGGTCAGATATATAGCAATCAGCCCCAGCATTTT
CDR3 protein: CASSRGQIYSNQPQHF

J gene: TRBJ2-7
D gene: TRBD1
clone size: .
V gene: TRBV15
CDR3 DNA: TGTGCCACCAGCAGAGCGCCGCGACAGGGGGACGAGCAGTACTTC
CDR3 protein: CATSRAPRQGDEQYF

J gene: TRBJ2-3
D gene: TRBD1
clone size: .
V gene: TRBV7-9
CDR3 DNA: TGTGCCAGCAACCCCCGGGACAGCCTTAGCACAGATACGCAGTATTTT
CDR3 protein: CASNPRDSLSTDTQYF

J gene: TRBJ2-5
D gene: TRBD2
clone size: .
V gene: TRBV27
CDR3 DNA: TGTGCCAGCAGTGCGGGGGGACCCCAAGAGACCCAGTACTTC
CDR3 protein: CASSAGGPQETQYF

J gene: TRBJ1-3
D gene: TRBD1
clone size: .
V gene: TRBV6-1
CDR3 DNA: TGTGCCAGCAGTGAAGCGCTCTCAGGGGGCGTTGGAAACACCATATATTTT
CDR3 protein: CASSEALSGGVGNTIYF

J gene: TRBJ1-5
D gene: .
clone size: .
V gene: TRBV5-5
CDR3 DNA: TGTGCCAGCAGCAAGGCGGGGGGGAATCAGCCCCAGCATTTT
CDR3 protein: CASSKAGGNQPQHF

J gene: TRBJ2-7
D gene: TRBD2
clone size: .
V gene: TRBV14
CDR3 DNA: TGTGCCAGCAGCCAATTCGGGACTACCCGAGTCGAGCAGTACTTC
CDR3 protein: CASSQFGTTRVEQYF

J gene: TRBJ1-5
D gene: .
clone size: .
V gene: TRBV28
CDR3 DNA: TGTGCCAGCTTCGTAGGCAATCAGCCCCAGCATTTT
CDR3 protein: CASFVGNQPQHF

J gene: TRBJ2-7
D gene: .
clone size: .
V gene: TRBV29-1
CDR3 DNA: TGCAGCGTTGAGTGGGCTGCCACCTACGAGCAGTACTTC
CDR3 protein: CSVEWAATYEQYF

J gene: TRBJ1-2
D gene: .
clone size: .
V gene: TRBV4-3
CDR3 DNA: TGCGCCAGCAGCCAATCAACCCGACAGACCGGGGGTGACTATGGCTACACCTTC
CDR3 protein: CASSQSTRQTGGDYGYTF

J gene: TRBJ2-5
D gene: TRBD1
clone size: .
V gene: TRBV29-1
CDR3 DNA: TGCAGCGTTACAGGGGGCGGAGAGACCCAGTACTTC
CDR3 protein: CSVTGGGETQYF

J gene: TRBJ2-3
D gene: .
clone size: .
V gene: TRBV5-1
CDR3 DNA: TGCGCCAGCAGCTTGCTGGCGGGCACAGATACGCAGTATTTT
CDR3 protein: CASSLLAGTDTQYF

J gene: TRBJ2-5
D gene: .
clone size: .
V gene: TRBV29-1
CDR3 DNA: TGCAGCCACGCGGGCGGAGAACTTCAAGAGACCCAGTACTTC
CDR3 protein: CSHAGGELQETQYF

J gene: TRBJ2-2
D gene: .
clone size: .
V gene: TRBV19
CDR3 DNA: TGTGCCACCCGGGGAAGGGGACTGGGAACCGGGGAGCTGTTTTTT
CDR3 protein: CATRGRGLGTGELFF

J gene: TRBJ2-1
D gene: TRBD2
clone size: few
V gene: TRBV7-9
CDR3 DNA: TGTGCCTCAGCGGGAGGCGGGTATGAGCAGTTCTTC
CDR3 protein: CASAGGGYEQFF

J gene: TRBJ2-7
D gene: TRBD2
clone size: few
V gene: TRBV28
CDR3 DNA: TGTGCCAGCAGTCTGAGGACTAGCGGGATAGGAGAGCAGTACTTC
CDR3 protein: CASSLRTSGIGEQYF

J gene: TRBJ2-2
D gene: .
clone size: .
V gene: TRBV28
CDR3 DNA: TGTGCTATACTAGGCAAGAACACCGGGGAGCTGTTTTTT
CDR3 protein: CAILGKNTGELFF

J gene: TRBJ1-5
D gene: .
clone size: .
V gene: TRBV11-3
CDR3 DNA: TGTGCCAGCAGCTTAGACGGGGAGAGCAATCAGCCCCAGCATTTT
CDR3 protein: CASSLDGESNQPQHF

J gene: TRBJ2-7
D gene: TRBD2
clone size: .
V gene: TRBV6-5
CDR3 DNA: TGTGCCAGCAGCGACCTAGCGGGGGCCTACGAGCAGTACTTC
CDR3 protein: CASSDLAGAYEQYF

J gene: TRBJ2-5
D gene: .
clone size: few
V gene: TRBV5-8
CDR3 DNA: TGTGCCAGCAGCTTCGCGCGAGAGACCCAGTACTTC
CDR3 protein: CASSFARETQYF

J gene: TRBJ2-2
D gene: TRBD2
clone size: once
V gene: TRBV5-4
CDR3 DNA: TGTGCCAGCCGGAGGGGAGGGGTCTCGACCGGGGAGCTGTTTTTT
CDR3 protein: CASRRGGVSTGELFF

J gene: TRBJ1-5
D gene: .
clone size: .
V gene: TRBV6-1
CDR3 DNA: TGTGCCAGCAGTGAAGCTCACAGGACGCATTTT
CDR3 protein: CASSEAHRTHF

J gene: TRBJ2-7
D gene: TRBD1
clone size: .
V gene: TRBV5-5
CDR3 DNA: TGTGCCAGCAGCTTGGCTGGGACAGGGTTGGTCTACGAGCAGTACTTC
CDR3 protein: CASSLAGTGLVYEQYF

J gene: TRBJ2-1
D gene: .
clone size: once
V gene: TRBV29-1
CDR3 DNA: TGCAGCGGCGAGGTATTTATGGCGGGGTCGGATGAGCAGTTCTTC
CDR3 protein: CSGEVFMAGSDEQFF

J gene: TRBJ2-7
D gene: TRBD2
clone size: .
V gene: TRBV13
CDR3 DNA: TGTGCCAGCAGCTCCCGGACTAGCGGGAAATACGAGCAGTACTTC
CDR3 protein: CASSSRTSGKYEQYF

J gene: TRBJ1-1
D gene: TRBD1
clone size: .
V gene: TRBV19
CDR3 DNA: TGTGCCAGTAGCCTGACAGGGTCGACTGAAGCTTTCTTT
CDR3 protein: CASSLTGSTEAFF

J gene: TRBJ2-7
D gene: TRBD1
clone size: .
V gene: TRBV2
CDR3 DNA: TGTGCCAGCAGCGGGACAGGGGTAGGTTGGCAGTACTTC
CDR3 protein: CASSGTGVGWQYF

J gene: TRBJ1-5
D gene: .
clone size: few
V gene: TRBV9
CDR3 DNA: TGTGCCAGCAGCGTAGCGGGGGTCTCCCAGCCCCAGCATTTT
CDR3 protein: CASSVAGVSQPQHF

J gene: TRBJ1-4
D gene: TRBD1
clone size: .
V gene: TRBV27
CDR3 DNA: TGTGCCAGCAGTTTGATCAGGGGGAATGAAAAACTGTTTTTT
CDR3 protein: CASSLIRGNEKLFF

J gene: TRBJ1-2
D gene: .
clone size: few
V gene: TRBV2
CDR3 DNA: TGTGCCAGCAGGGACGACAGCAACTATGGCTACACCTTC
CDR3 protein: CASRDDSNYGYTF